This T cell receptor (beta chain) was captured in a study of OX40 agonist ivuxolimab in advanced cancers. Germline V lookup: CDR1 SGHVS, CDR2 FNYEAQ. The CDR3 has 16 residues. V shed 1 base and J shed 0 bases, with 12 bases lying between them. About this clone: As yet, its antigen is unknown.

Study-wide results and limits: Relative to CD4+ cells, CD8+ T cells on average had more expanded clones.

Measured with immunoSEQ multiplex PCR; TCRdb has only the in-frame clones, and not every one. The sample contains tens of thousands of clones, approximately 90% of which appear only once. The receptor's source is an adult with an advanced solid tumor such as melanoma, head and neck, liver or kidney cancer. Source: CD4+ or CD8+ T cells sorted from blood, taken in a trial of the OX40 agonist ivuxolimab. J is TRBJ1-1 and V is TRBV7-6; the D is unclear. The CDR3: CASSLDGPEMNTEAFF. Here the CDR3 DNA reads TGTGCCAGCAGCTTAGACGGGCCGGAGATGAACACTGAAGCTTTCTTT.